These 27 T cell receptor beta chains were all obtained from the same sample, sequenced in a study of vaccination effects on CD4 cells after COVID-19. CD4+ T cells were isolated after nine to ten days of culture. The data were produced by immunoSEQ multiplex PCR, yet TCRdb's version contains in-frame clones alone and is incomplete. The table shows 30,000 to 40,000 clones, with 82% occurring only once. Their antigen targets remain unknown. The source material was CD4+ T cells from PBMCs cultured without peptide, sampled before COVID-19 vaccination. The receptors come from a human donor who received a COVID-19 vaccine.

There are a few counts of this clone. This chain links TRBV19 with TRBJ1-1, with 12 bases aligning to TRBD1. The ends lost 10 bases at V and 3 bases at J; junction bases unmatched: 9. This CDR3 comprises 15 residues. Germline V gene data show CDR1 as LNHDA and CDR2 as SQIVND (reference sequence). The CDR3 reads CATRDRGRGDTEAFF. In DNA, the CDR3 is TGTGCCACCCGGGACAGGGGGCGCGGGGACACTGAAGCTTTCTTT.

The J gene is TRBJ2-2, the V gene TRBV6-5; possible D gene TRBD1, 5 bases. V was pared by 6 bases and J by 5 bases, with 10 bases between. This CDR3 has 13 residues. Germline CDR1 reads MNHEY; CDR2 reads SVGAGI. DNA for the CDR3: TGTGCCAGCAGCTATGACAGTACCGGGGAGCTGTTTTTT. It codes for CASSYDSTGELFF.

This chain connects TRBV10-3 to TRBJ2-7; a weak D match, TRBD2 (6 bases). Germline values: CDR1 ENHRY, CDR2 SYGVKD. The germline V and J ends were trimmed by 2 bases and 6 bases, with 11 bases remaining between them. This CDR3 contains 13 residues. The CDR3 nucleotides read TGTGCCATCAGTGAGCGGCGGGGTGCCGAGCAGTACGTC. Encoded protein: CAISERRGAEQYV.

This chain connects TRBV4-3 to TRBJ2-3; D may correspond to TRBD1 or TRBD2 (5 bases each). CDR3 length: 16 amino acids. Looked up from germline, CDR1 is LGHNA and CDR2 is YSLEER. Trimming shortened V by 2 bases and J by 8 bases, and 20 bases separated the two germline ends. For the CDR3, the DNA is TGCGCCAGCAGCCAAATTGAGAGGGCCGGGGCTGCTACGCAGTATTTT. Amino acids: CASSQIERAGAATQYF.

This clone was observed a few times. The chain joins TRBV19 to TRBJ1-5; D is unclear. CDR3 length equals 14 residues. Germline-derived CDR1 and CDR2 are LNHDA and SQIVND (reference sequence). The V gene lost 5 bases and the J gene lost 0 bases, with 8 bases spanning the gap. The CDR3 region is CASSPAFSNQPQHF. The CDR3 DNA is TGTGCCAGTAGTCCGGCGTTTAGCAATCAGCCCCAGCATTTT.

This clone was picked up a small number of times. The chain recombines TRBV4-2 with TRBJ1-2; D is ambiguous. Germline lookup yields CDR1 LGHNA and CDR2 YNFKEQ. CDR3 size: 15 residues. The ends were cut back, 0 bases at V and 3 bases at J, with 11 bases in the middle. The CDR3 here is CASSQDSSEYYGYTF. As DNA, the CDR3 is TGTGCCAGCAGCCAAGATTCGTCAGAATACTATGGCTACACCTTC.

This CDR3 is CASSLGPGSKETQYF. The CDR3, as DNA: TGCGCCAGCAGCTTGGGACCGGGATCAAAAGAGACCCAGTACTTC. The J gene is TRBJ2-5, the V gene TRBV5-1; possibly TRBD2 for D (5 bases). The CDR3 covers 15 residues. Trimming pared 0 bases from V and 3 bases from J, leaving 12 bases between. Per germline, CDR1 SGHRS and CDR2 YFSETQ.

This clone was seen only a few times. This chain links TRBV27 with TRBJ1-2; TRBD1 matches at 7 bases. V lost 5 bases to trimming and J lost 4 bases; unmatched junction nucleotides: 4. CDR1 and CDR2 from the germline V gene are MNHEY and SMNVEV (reference sequence). The CDR3 runs 13 residues. The CDR3 sequence is CASSPTGTYGYTF. In DNA form, the CDR3 reads TGTGCCAGCAGTCCGACAGGGACCTATGGCTACACCTTC.

This chain links TRBV6-4 with TRBJ1-6, with D perhaps TRBD1 (6 bases). Germline V CDR1 and CDR2: MRHNA, SNTAGT. The CDR3 is 15 amino acids. V dropped 4 bases and J dropped 7 bases, with 14 bases sitting between them. CDR3 DNA: TGTGCCAGCAGTGGCCGGGGAGGGGGAAATTCACCCCTCCACTTT. Translated, it gives CASSGRGGGNSPLHF.

This chain uses TRBV10-3 with TRBJ1-6; D might be TRBD1 (5 bases). The CDR3 consists of 13 residues. Germline lookup yields CDR1 ENHRY and CDR2 SYGVKD. V was clipped by 3 bases and J by 9 bases, with 9 bases between them. The CDR3 reads CAISDRVGSPLHF. DNA for the CDR3: TGTGCCATCAGTGACAGGGTAGGTTCACCCCTCCACTTT.

The chain links TRBV2 to TRBJ2-7; 9 positions match TRBD2. Germline V gene sequence: CDR1 SNHLY, CDR2 FYNNEI. Trimming at V came to 5 bases and at J to 5 bases, leaving 4 bases not matched to a gene. CDR3 length equals 13 residues. Written as DNA, the CDR3 is TGTGCCAGCAGTAGCGGGGGGACCAACGAGCAGTACGTC. This translates into CASSSGGTNEQYV.

This sequence joins TRBV5-1 and TRBJ2-3; 7 bases map to TRBD2. CDR1 SGHRS and CDR2 YFSETQ come from the germline V gene. The trim removed 5 bases at V and 4 bases at J, leaving 7 bases unmatched. The CDR3 length is 14 residues. In DNA form, the CDR3 reads TGCGCCAGCAGTCAAAGCGGGGCCCCAGATACGCAGTATTTT. Protein: CASSQSGAPDTQYF.

V gene TRBV2 combines with J gene TRBJ2-5, with TRBD2 matching 7 bases. V shed 3 bases and J 0 bases; nucleotides not matched to a gene: 7. Germline V gene data show CDR1 as SNHLY and CDR2 as FYNNEI. CDR3 length: 16 amino acids. Here the CDR3 reads CASSDRVGGYQETQYF. CDR3 DNA: TGTGCCAGCAGTGATAGGGTGGGGGGGTACCAAGAGACCCAGTACTTC.

The V call is TRBV9, the J call TRBJ2-3; 10 bases line up with TRBD1. V was clipped by 1 base and J by 4 bases; unmatched bases: 9. The CDR3 sequence is 17 residues long. Germline V gene lookup returns CDR1 SGDLS and CDR2 YYNGEE. The CDR3 reads CASSVKATGGFADTQYF. CDR3 coding DNA: TGTGCCAGCAGCGTAAAAGCGACAGGGGGCTTCGCAGATACGCAGTATTTT.

This chain uses TRBV5-1 with TRBJ1-2; 9 bases are shared with TRBD1. CDR1 is SGHRS, CDR2 YFSETQ, per germline. The length of the CDR3 is 16 residues. After removal of 0 bases from V and 8 bases from J, the junction contained 11 bases not matched to a gene. The CDR3 spells CASSLVLQGAAGGYTF. CDR3 bases: TGCGCCAGCAGCTTGGTGTTACAGGGGGCCGCGGGGGGCTACACCTTC.

This chain connects TRBV6-2 or TRBV6-3 to TRBJ1-2; 9 bases are shared with TRBD1. The CDR3 loop spans 16 amino acids. The germline V gene encodes CDR1 MNHEY and CDR2 SVGEGT. Losses at the gene ends were 2 bases for V and 4 bases for J; bases not matched to a gene: 8. The chain's CDR3 is CASSYERPGQGYGYTF. CDR3 coding DNA: TGTGCCAGCAGTTACGAGCGACCGGGACAGGGCTATGGCTACACCTTC.

This rearrangement joins TRBV5-4 to TRBJ1-3; D may be TRBD1 (5 bases). V gave up 0 bases and J gave up 1 base, with 5 bases separating them. This CDR3 region has 14 residues. Germline CDR1 is SGHNT and CDR2 is YYREEE (reference sequence). CDR3 loop: CASSLGGSGNTIYF. In DNA, the CDR3 is TGTGCCAGCAGCTTGGGGGGGTCTGGAAACACCATATATTTT.

The CDR3 region has the DNA TGTGCCAGTAGAACTTGGGACGGGAACACTGAAGCTTTCTTT. It specifies CASRTWDGNTEAFF. The gene calls are TRBV19 and TRBJ1-1; maybe TRBD1 (5 bases). The CDR3 consists of 14 residues. Germline CDR1 and CDR2: LNHDA and SQIVND (reference sequence). V lost 6 bases to trimming and J lost 1 base, with 12 bases between them.

The J gene is TRBJ1-1, the V gene TRBV18, with D possibly being TRBD1 (6 bases). The CDR3 length is 14 residues. Germline CDR1 KGHSH, CDR2 LQKENI. The ends were cut back, 4 bases at V and 0 bases at J, with 9 bases in the middle. The CDR3 loop reads CASSRDNVNTEAFF. The CDR3 DNA is TGTGCCAGCTCACGGGACAACGTGAACACTGAAGCTTTCTTT. Full variable domain (outside the CDR3, taken from reference TRBV18 and TRBJ1-1): NAGVMQNPRHLVRRRGQEARLRCSPMKGHSHVYWYRQLPEEGLKFMVYLQKENIIDESGMPKERFSAEFPKEGPSILRIQQVVRGDSAAYFCASSRDNVNTEAFFGQGTRLTVV.

CDR3 in DNA: TGCGCCAGCAGTGAGGGGAGCGAGCAGTACGTC. Translated: CASSEGSEQYV. The J gene is TRBJ2-7, the V gene TRBV10-2, with a possible D match to TRBD2 (5 bases). The germline V gene encodes CDR1 WSHSY and CDR2 SAAADI. V was trimmed by 2 bases and J by 6 bases, leaving 5 bases between them. This CDR3 spans 11 amino acids.

The chain has TRBV24-1 and TRBJ2-2; D might be TRBD1 (5 bases). This CDR3 has 11 amino acids. CDR1 KGHDR and CDR2 SFDVKD come from the germline V gene. Trimming took off 9 bases at V and 7 bases at J, with 8 bases between the two ends. CDR3 amino acids: CATGAVGELFF. DNA of the CDR3: TGTGCCACCGGGGCGGTCGGGGAGCTGTTTTTT.

V gene TRBV6-1 combines with J gene TRBJ2-7; D unclear. This CDR3 is 13 amino acids long. Looked up from germline, CDR1 is MNHNS and CDR2 is SASEGT. Trimming took off 3 bases at V and 0 bases at J, with 6 bases between the two ends. The chain's CDR3 is CASSDRSSYEQYV. In nucleotides, the CDR3 is TGTGCCAGCAGTGACAGGAGCTCCTACGAGCAGTACGTC.

This clone has more than one count but fewer than ten. This rearrangement joins TRBV30 to TRBJ1-3; unclear D gene. CDR3 length equals 12 residues. Deletions cut 7 bases from V and 4 bases from J, with 11 bases between. Germline CDR1 and CDR2: GTSNPN and SVGIG (reference sequence). The CDR3 reads CASETSGNTIYF. The DNA of the CDR3 is TGTGCCTCTGAAACGTCGGGAAACACCATATATTTT.

This chain links TRBV7-9 with TRBJ2-3, with a weak D call TRBD2 (5 bases). CDR1 SEHNR and CDR2 FQNEAQ come from the germline V gene (reference sequence). V shed 5 bases and J shed 4 bases, with 16 bases lying between them. The CDR3 has 15 amino acids. CDR3 residues: CASSPPSGRADTQYF. The CDR3 DNA reads as TGTGCCAGCAGCCCGCCAAGCGGACGGGCAGATACGCAGTATTTT.

The chain carries TRBV7-9 and TRBJ2-1; D is uncertain. This CDR3 is 13 amino acids long. Trimming stripped 5 bases from V and 10 bases from J, with 15 bases between. CDR1 is SEHNR, CDR2 FQNEAQ, per germline (reference sequence). The CDR3 spells CASSADGFSEQFF. CDR3 in DNA: TGTGCCAGCAGCGCTGACGGGTTTTCGGAGCAGTTCTTC.

In its sample, this clone was seen a few times. The genes are TRBV2 and TRBJ2-3; D remains ambiguous. Germline V gene sequence: CDR1 SNHLY, CDR2 FYNNEI. This CDR3 is built from 16 residues. V lost 4 bases to trimming and J lost 2 bases, with 16 bases between them. CDR3 in DNA: TGTGCCAGCAGTGGGTTCCGGGTCTCAAACACAGATACGCAGTATTTT. It is translated as CASSGFRVSNTDTQYF. The whole variable domain, filled in from reference TRBV2 and TRBJ2-3, reads EPEVTQTPSHQVTQMGQEVILRCVPISNHLYFYWYRQILGQKVEFLVSFYNNEISEKSEIFDDQFSVERPDGSNFTLKIRSTKLEDSAMYFCASSGFRVSNTDTQYFGPGTRLTVL.

The rearrangement uses TRBV5-4 and TRBJ2-4; D gene ambiguous. The V gene's germline CDR1 is SGHNT and CDR2 YYREEE (reference sequence). Trimming cost V 3 bases and J 0 bases, with 7 bases left between them. The CDR3 sequence is 14 residues long. The CDR3, as DNA: TGTGCCAGCAGCTCAGCTGTAGCCAAAAACATTCAGTACTTC. Protein: CASSSAVAKNIQYF.